The sequence of this T cell receptor beta chain was determined in a study of blood T cell repertoires in COVID-19. Study overall: Whether acute or convalescent, the COVID-19 samples came from the United States, Italy and Spain. From T cells, B-cell-depleted T cells, or PBMCs came the material, which was cDNA or gDNA.

Authors' analysis steps: The authors estimated nucleated cell counts from reference gene primer amplification. Clones were read by immunoSEQ multiplex PCR, and TCRdb kept only the in-frame ones, dropping some. D and trimming were read from the DNA, whereas the V and J calls and clone size are those reported in that table. The sample gives 55,000 to 90,000 clones, around 86% of which show up once; about 4.2% is in the top ten. This CDR3 spans 16 amino acids. V lost 7 bases, J lost 0 bases, and 16 bases lay in between. Germline lookup yields CDR1 MNHNY and CDR2 SVGAGI (reference sequence). The TCR was taken from a man in his 70s with active COVID-19. Sequenced: peripheral blood. V is TRBV6-6 and J is TRBJ1-3; possibly TRBD1 for D (5 bases). In DNA, the CDR3 is TGTGCCAGCACCCAGGTGGGGGGACGCTCTGGAAACACCATATATTTT. As protein: CASTQVGGRSGNTIYF.